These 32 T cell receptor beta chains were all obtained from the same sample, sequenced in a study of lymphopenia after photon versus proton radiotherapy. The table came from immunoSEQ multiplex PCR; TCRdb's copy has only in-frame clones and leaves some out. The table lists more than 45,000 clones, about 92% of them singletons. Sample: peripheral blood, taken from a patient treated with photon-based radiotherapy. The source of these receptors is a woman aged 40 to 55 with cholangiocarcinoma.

The CDR3 loop reads CASSSGTGGVSPLHF. CDR3 DNA: TGTGCCAGCAGCTCCGGGACAGGGGGCGTTTCACCCCTCCACTTT. The gene calls are TRBV7-2 and TRBJ1-6; 12 bases are a match to TRBD1. CDR1 SGHTA and CDR2 FQGNSA come from the germline V gene. This CDR3 region has 15 residues. The V and J ends lost 4 bases and 9 bases, in that order; junction bases with no gene match: 4.

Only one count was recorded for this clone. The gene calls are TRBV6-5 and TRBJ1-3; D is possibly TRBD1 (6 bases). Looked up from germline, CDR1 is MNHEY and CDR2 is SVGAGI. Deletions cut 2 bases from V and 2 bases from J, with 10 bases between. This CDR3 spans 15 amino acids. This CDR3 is CASSYRAGAGNTIYF. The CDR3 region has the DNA TGTGCCAGCAGTTACAGGGCAGGGGCTGGAAACACCATATATTTT.

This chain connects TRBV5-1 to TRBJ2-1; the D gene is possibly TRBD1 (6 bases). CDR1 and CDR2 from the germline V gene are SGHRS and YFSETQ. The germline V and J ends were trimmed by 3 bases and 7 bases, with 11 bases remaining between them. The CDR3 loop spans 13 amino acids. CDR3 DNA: TGCGCCAGCAGCTGGATACAGGGAAATGAGCAGTTCTTC. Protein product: CASSWIQGNEQFF.

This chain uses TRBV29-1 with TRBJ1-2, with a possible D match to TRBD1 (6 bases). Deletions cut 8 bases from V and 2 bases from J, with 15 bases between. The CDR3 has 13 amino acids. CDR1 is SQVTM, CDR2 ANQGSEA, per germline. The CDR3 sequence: CSYMDSQNYGYTF. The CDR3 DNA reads TGCAGCTATATGGACAGCCAGAACTATGGCTACACCTTC.

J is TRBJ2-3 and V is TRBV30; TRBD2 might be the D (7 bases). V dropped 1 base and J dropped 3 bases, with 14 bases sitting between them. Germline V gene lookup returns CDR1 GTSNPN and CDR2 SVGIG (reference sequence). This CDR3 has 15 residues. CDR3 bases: TGTGCCTGGAGTGAACAGGCGGGGGCTACAGATACGCAGTATTTT. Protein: CAWSEQAGATDTQYF.

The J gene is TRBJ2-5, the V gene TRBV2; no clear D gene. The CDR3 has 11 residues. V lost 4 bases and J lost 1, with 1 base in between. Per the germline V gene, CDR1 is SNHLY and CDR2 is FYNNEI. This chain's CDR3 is CASSVQETQYF. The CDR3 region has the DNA TGTGCCAGCAGTGTCCAAGAGACCCAGTACTTC. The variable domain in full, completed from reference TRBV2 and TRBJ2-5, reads EPEVTQTPSHQVTQMGQEVILRCVPISNHLYFYWYRQILGQKVEFLVSFYNNEISEKSEIFDDQFSVERPDGSNFTLKIRSTKLEDSAMYFCASSVQETQYFGPGTRLLVL.

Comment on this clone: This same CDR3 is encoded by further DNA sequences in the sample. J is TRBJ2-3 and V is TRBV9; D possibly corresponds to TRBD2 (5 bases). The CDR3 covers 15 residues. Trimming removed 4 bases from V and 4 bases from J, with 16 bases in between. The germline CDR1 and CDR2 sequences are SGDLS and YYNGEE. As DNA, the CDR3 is TGTGCCAGCAGCCCCGGAACTAGTAGGTCAGATACGCAGTATTTT. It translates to CASSPGTSRSDTQYF.

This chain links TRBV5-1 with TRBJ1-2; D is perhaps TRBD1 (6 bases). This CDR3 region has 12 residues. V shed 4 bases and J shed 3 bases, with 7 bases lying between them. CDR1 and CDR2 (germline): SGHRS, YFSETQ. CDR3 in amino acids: CASSRTDYGYTF. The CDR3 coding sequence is TGCGCCAGCAGCAGGACAGACTATGGCTACACCTTC.

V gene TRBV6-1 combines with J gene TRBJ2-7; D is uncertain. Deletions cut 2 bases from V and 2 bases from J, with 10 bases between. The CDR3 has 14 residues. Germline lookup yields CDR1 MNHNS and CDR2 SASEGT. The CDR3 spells CASSEWEGPYEQYF. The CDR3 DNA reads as TGTGCCAGCAGTGAATGGGAAGGTCCCTACGAGCAGTACTTC.

CDR3 sequence: CAISGSANTGELFF. The CDR3 DNA is TGTGCCATCAGTGGAAGCGCGAACACCGGGGAGCTGTTTTTT. The J gene is TRBJ2-2, the V gene TRBV10-3, with D unresolved. The germline V and J ends were trimmed by 4 bases and 0 bases, with 6 bases remaining between them. CDR1 is ENHRY and CDR2 is SYGVKD in the germline V gene. The CDR3 runs 14 residues.

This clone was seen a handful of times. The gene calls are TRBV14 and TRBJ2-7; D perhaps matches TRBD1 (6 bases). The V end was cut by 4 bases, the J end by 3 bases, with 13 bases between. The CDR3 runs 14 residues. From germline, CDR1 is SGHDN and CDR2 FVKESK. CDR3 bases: TGTGCCAGCAGCCTTATAGGACAGTACTACGAGCAGTACTTC. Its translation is CASSLIGQYYEQYF.

The CDR3 spells CASSLASSGEAFF. The CDR3 DNA reads as TGCGCCAGCAGCTTGGCGTCTAGTGGTGAAGCTTTCTTT. The chain uses TRBV5-1 and TRBJ1-1; D gene uncertain. V dropped 0 bases and J dropped 7 bases, with 10 bases sitting between them. The CDR3 has 13 residues. The germline V gene has CDR1 SGHRS and CDR2 YFSETQ.

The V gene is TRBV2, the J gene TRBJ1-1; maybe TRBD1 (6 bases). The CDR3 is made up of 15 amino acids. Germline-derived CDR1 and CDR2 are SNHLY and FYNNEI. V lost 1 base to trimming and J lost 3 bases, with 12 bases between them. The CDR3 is CASSEEDRLYTEAFF. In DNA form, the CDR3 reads TGTGCCAGCAGTGAAGAAGACAGGCTGTACACTGAAGCTTTCTTT.

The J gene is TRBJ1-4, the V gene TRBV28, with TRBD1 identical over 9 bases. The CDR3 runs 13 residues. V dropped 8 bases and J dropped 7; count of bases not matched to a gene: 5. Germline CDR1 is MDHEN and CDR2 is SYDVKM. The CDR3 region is CASRGQGGEKLFF. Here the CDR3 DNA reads TGTGCCAGCCGGGGACAGGGTGGTGAAAAACTGTTTTTT.

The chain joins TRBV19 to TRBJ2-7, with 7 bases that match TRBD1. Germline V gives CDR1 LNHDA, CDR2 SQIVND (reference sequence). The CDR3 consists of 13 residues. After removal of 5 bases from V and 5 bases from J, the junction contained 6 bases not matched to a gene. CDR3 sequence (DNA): TGTGCCAGTAGTCGTCGAACAGGGGACGAGCAGTACTTC. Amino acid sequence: CASSRRTGDEQYF.

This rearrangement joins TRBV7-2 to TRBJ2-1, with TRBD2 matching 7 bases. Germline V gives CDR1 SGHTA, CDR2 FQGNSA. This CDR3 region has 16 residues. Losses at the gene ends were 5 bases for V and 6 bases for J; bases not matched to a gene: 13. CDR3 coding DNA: TGTGCCAGCAGCCCCGGGGCCGGGGCTAGCGGCAATGAGCAGTTCTTC. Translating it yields CASSPGAGASGNEQFF.

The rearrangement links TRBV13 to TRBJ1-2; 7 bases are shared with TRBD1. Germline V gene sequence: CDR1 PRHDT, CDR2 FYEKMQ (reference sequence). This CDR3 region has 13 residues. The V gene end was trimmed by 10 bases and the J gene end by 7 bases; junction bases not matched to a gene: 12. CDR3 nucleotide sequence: TGTGCCACCCTCCGGGAGGGGGCGGGTGGCTACACCTTC. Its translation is CATLREGAGGYTF.

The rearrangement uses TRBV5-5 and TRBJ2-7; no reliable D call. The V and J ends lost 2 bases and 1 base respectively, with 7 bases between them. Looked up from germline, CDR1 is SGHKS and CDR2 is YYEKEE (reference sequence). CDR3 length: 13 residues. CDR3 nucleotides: TGTGCCAGCAGCTTCTACCGGTCCTACGAGCAGTACTTC. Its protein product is CASSFYRSYEQYF.

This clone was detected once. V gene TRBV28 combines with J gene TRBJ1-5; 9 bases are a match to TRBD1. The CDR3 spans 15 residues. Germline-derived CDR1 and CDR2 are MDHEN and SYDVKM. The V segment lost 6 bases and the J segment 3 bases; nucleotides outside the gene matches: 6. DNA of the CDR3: TGTGCCAGCAGCCCGGGGACAGGGTACAATCAGCCCCAGCATTTT. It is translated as CASSPGTGYNQPQHF.

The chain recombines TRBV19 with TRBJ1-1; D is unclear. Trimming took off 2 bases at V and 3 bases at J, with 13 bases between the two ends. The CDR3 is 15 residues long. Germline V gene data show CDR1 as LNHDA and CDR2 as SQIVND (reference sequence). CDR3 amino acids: CASSIRAFGDTEAFF. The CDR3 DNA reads TGTGCCAGTAGTATAAGAGCGTTTGGGGACACTGAAGCTTTCTTT.

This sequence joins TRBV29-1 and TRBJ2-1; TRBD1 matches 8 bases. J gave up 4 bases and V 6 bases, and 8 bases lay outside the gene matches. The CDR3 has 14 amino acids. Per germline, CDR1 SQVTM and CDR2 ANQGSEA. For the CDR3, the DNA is TGCAGCGTGAGAGAGGGACAGGAATACAATGAGCAGTTCTTC. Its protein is CSVREGQEYNEQFF.

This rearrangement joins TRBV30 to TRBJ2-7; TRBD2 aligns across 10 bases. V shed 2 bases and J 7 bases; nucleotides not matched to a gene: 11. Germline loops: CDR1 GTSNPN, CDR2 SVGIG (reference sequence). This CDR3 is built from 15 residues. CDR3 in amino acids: CAWSTGTSVSLEQYF. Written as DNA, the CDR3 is TGTGCCTGGAGTACGGGGACTAGCGTTAGTCTGGAGCAGTACTTC.

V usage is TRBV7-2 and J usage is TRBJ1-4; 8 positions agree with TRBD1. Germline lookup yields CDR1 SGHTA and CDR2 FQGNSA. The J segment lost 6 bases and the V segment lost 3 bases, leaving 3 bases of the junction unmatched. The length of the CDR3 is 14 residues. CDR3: CASSFGTGDEKLFF. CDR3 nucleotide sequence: TGTGCCAGCAGCTTCGGGACAGGTGATGAAAAACTGTTTTTT.

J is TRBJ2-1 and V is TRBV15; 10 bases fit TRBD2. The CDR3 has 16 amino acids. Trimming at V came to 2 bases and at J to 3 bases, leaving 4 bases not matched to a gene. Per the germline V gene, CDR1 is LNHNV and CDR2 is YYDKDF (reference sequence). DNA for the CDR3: TGTGCCACCAGCAGAACTTTAGCGGGGGGCTACAATGAGCAGTTCTTC. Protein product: CATSRTLAGGYNEQFF.

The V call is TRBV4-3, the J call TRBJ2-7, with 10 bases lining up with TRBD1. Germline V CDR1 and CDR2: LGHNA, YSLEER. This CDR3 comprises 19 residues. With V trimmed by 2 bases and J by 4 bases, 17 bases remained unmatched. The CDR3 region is CASSQYQTNPGTGVYEQYF. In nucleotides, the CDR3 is TGCGCCAGCAGCCAATACCAAACCAATCCCGGGACAGGGGTTTACGAGCAGTACTTC.

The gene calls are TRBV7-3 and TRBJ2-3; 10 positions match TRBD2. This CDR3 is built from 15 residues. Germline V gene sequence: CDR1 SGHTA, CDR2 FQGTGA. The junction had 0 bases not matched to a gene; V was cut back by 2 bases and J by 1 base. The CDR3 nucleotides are TGTGCCAGCAGCTTACTAGCGGGAGGCACAGATACGCAGTATTTT. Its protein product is CASSLLAGGTDTQYF. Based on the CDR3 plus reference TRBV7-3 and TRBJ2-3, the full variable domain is GAGVSQTPSNKVTEKGKYVELRCDPISGHTALYWYRQSLGQGPEFLIYFQGTGAADDSGLPNDRFFAVRPEGSVSTLKIQRTERGDSAVYLCASSLLAGGTDTQYFGPGTRLTVL.

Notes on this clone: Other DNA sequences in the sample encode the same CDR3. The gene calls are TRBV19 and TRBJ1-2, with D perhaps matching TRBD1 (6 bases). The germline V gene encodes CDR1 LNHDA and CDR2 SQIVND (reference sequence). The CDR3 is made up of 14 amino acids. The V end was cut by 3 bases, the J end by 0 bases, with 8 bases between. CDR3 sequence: CASSMDSPNYGYTF. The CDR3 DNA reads TGTGCCAGTAGTATGGACAGTCCTAACTATGGCTACACCTTC. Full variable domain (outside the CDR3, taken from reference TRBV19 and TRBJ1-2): DGGITQSPKYLFRKEGQNVTLSCEQNLNHDAMYWYRQDPGQGLRLIYYSQIVNDFQKGDIAEGYSVSREKKESFPLTVTSAQKNPTAFYLCASSMDSPNYGYTFGSGTRLTVV.

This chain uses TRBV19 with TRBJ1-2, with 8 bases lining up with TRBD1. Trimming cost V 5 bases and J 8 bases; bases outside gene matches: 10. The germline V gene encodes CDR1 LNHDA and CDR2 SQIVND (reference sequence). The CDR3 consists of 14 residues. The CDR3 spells CASSPLDREGGYTF. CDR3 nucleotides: TGTGCCAGTAGTCCTCTGGACAGGGAGGGAGGCTACACCTTC.

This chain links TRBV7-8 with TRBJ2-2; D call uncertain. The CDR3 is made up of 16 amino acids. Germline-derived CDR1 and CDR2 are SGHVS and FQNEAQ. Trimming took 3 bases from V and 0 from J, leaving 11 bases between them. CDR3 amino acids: CASSFLSSANTGELFF. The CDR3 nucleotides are TGTGCCAGCAGCTTTCTCAGCTCCGCGAACACCGGGGAGCTGTTTTTT.

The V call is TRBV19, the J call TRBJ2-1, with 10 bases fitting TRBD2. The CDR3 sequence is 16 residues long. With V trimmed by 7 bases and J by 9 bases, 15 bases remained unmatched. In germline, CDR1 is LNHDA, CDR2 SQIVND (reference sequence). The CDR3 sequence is CASTPYGTSAPSEQFF. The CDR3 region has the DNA TGTGCCAGTACTCCCTACGGGACTAGCGCACCTAGTGAGCAGTTCTTC.

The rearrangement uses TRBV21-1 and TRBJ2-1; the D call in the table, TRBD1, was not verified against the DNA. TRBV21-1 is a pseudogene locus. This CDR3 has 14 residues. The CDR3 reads CASSKDREPFGQFF. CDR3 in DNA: TGTGCCAGCAGCAAGGACAGGGAACCCTTTGGGCAGTTCTTC.

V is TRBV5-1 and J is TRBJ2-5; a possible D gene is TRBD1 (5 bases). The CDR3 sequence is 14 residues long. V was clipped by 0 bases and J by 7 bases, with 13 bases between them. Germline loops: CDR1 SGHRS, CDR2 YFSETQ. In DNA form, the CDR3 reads TGCGCCAGCAGCTTGGCTGCAGGGCAAATGACCCAGTACTTC. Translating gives CASSLAAGQMTQYF. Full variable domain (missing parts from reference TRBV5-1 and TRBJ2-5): KAGVTQTPRYLIKTRGQQVTLSCSPISGHRSVSWYQQTPGQGLQFLFEYFSETQRNKGNFPGRFSGRQFSNSRSEMNVSTLELGDSALYLCASSLAAGQMTQYFGPGTRLLVL.